This TCR beta chain is from a study of cytomegalovirus exposure and HLA in healthy donors. Background on the study: Earlier, 100 million or so unique TCR beta sequences were recovered from about 200 million T cells by an analysis. The study's findings and limits: In a later analysis, HLA-associated beta chains showed higher expansion and lower generation probabilities than comparable chains. Sequences of the TCR beta chain were said to predict the HLA-A and HLA-B alleles of most subjects accurately. TCR beta V- and J-gene trimming was later associated with a missense DCLRE1C variant.

Use of 60 Vbeta and 13 Jbeta primers characterized the PCR. This table comes from immunoSEQ multiplex PCR, and its TCRdb copy is limited to in-frame clones, with some not included. The sample yields approximately 91,000 clones, 81% seen once. In regard to this clone: Its specificity is not known. A junction end diverges from the germline sequence, so it may reflect a read error. The same CDR3 can be traced to other DNA sequences in this sample.

This receptor was obtained from a human donor in good health. Source material: PBMCs.

The CDR3 DNA sequence: TGTGCCAGCAGGAGGGAGGGGGACAGGATCTCCTACGAGCAGTACTTC. This translates into CASRREGDRISYEQYF. This chain links TRBV4-1 with TRBJ2-7; a weak D match, TRBD1 (8 bases). From germline, CDR1 is MGHRA and CDR2 YSYEKL. This CDR3 is built from 16 residues.